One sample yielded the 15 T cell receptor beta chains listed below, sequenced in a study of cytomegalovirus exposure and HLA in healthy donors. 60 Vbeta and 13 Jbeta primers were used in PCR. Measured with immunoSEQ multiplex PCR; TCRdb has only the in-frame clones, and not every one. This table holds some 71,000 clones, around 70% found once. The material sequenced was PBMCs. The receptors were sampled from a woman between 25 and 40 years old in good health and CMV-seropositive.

The CDR3: CASSSGAGNQPQHF. The CDR3 DNA reads as TGCGCCAGCAGCAGCGGGGCAGGGAATCAGCCCCAGCATTTT. The chain employs TRBV10-1 and TRBJ1-5; the D gene is possibly TRBD1 (5 bases). The CDR3 sequence is 14 residues long. Trimming removed 6 bases at V and 4 bases at J, with 13 bases between. Germline V gene sequence: CDR1 WNHNN, CDR2 SYGVQD (reference sequence).

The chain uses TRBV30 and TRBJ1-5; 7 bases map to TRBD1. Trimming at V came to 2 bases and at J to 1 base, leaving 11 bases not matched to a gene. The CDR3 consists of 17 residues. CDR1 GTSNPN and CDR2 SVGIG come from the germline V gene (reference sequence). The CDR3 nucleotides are TGTGCCTGGAGTTCGCCCCGGGGACAGAAAAGCAATCAGCCCCAGCATTTT. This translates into CAWSSPRGQKSNQPQHF.

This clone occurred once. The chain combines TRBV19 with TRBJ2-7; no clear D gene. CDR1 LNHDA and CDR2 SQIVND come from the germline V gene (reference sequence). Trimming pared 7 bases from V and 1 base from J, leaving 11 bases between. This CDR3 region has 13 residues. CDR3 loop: CASTSPSSYEQYF. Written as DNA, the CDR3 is TGTGCCAGTACTAGTCCATCATCCTACGAGCAGTACTTC.

CDR3 in DNA: TGTGCCAGCAGTGACAGAAACACTGAAGCTTTCTTT. Its translation is CASSDRNTEAFF. The J gene is TRBJ1-1, the V gene TRBV2; D call uncertain. The germline gives CDR1 SNHLY, CDR2 FYNNEI. Trimming stripped 3 bases from V and 2 bases from J, with 4 bases between. The CDR3 runs 12 residues.

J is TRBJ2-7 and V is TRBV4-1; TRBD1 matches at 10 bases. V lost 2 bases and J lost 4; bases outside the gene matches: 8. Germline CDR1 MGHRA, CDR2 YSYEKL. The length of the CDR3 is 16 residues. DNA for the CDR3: TGCGCCAGCAGCCAAATGTGGAGGACAGGGGGTTACGAGCAGTACTTC. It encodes CASSQMWRTGGYEQYF.

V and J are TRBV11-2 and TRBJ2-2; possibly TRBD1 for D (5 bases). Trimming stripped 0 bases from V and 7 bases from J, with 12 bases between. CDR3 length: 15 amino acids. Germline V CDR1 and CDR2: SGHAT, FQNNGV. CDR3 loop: CASSLDPRANGELFF. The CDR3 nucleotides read TGTGCCAGCAGCTTAGATCCCAGGGCAAACGGGGAGCTGTTTTTT.

CDR3 loop: CASSLGSGSYETQYF. The CDR3 DNA sequence: TGTGCCAGCAGCTTAGGCAGCGGGAGTTATGAGACCCAGTACTTC. The rearrangement uses TRBV7-6 and TRBJ2-5; 8 bases line up with TRBD2. CDR3 length equals 15 residues. The V gene's germline CDR1 is SGHVS and CDR2 FNYEAQ. J gave up 5 bases and V 1 base, and 6 bases lay outside the gene matches.

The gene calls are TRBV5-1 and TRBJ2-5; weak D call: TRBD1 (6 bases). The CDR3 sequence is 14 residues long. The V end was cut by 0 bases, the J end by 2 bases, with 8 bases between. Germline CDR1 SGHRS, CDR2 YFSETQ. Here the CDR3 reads CASSLGDIQETQYF. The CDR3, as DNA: TGCGCCAGCAGCTTGGGGGACATACAAGAGACCCAGTACTTC.

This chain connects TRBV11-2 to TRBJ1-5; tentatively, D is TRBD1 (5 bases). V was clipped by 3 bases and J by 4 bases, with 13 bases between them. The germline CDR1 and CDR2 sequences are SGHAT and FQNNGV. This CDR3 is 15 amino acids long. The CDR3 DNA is TGTGCCAGCAGCTTCGGGCAGGGAGGGAATCAGCCCCAGCATTTT. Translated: CASSFGQGGNQPQHF.

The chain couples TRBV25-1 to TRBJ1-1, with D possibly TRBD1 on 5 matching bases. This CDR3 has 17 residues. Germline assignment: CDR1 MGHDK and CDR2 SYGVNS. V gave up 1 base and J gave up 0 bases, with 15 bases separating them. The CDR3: CASSEWTDGTMNTEAFF. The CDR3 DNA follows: TGTGCCAGCAGTGAATGGACCGATGGGACTATGAACACTGAAGCTTTCTTT.

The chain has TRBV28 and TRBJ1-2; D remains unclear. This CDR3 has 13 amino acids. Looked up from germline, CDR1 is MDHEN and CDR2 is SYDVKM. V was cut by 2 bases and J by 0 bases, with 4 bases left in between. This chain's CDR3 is CASSLDTNYGYTF. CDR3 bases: TGTGCCAGCAGTTTAGACACTAACTATGGCTACACCTTC.

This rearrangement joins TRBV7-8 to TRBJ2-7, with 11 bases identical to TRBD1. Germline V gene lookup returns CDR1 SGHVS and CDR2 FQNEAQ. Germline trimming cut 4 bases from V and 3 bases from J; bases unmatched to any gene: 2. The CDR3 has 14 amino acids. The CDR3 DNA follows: TGTGCCAGCAGCTCGGGACAGGGGGGCTACGAGCAGTACTTC. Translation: CASSSGQGGYEQYF.

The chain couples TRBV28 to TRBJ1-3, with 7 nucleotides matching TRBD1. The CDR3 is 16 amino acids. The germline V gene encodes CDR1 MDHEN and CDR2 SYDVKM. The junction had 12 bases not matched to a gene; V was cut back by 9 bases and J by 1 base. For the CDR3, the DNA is TGTGCCAGTATAACTCAACAGGGGAGGTCTGGAAACACCATATATTTT. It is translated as CASITQQGRSGNTIYF.

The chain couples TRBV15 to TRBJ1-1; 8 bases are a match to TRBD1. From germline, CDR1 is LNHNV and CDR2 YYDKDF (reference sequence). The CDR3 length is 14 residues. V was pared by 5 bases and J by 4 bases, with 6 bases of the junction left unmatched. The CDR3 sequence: CATSVETGGTEAFF. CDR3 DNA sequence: TGTGCCACCAGCGTGGAAACAGGGGGCACTGAAGCTTTCTTT.

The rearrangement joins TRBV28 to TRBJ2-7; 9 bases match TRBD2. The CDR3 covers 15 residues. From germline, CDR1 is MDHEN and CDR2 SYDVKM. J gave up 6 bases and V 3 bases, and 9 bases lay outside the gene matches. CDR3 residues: CASSLGGSGSSEQYF. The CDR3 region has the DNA TGTGCCAGCAGTTTGGGGGGTAGCGGGAGTAGCGAGCAGTACTTC.